The 13 T cell receptor beta chains below all came from one sample that was sequenced in a study of blood T cell repertoires in COVID-19. Sequenced by immunoSEQ multiplex PCR; TCRdb stores in-frame clones only, minus some. The sample has about 180,000 clones, approximately 82% seen once. Material for sequencing was PBMCs or T cells enriched from blood (not recorded which). Every receptor here comes from a man in his fifties or sixties who had recovered from COVID-19.

This clone came up a few times. This chain connects TRBV6-5 to TRBJ2-7; no clear D. CDR1 and CDR2 from the germline V gene are MNHEY and SVGAGI. This CDR3 region has 12 residues. V lost 5 bases to trimming and J lost 0 bases, with 5 bases between them. The CDR3, as DNA: TGTGCCAGCAGTATCCGCTCCTACGAGCAGTACTTC. This sequence encodes CASSIRSYEQYF.

This clone appeared a single time. The genes are TRBV19 and TRBJ1-5; no firm D call. The CDR3 runs 15 residues. Per germline, CDR1 LNHDA and CDR2 SQIVND (reference sequence). V was clipped by 2 bases and J by 0 bases, with 8 bases between them. The CDR3 reads CASSIPIYSNQPQHF. The CDR3 DNA sequence: TGTGCCAGTAGTATACCTATTTATAGCAATCAGCCCCAGCATTTT.

This rearrangement joins TRBV5-5 to TRBJ1-2, with TRBD1 as a possible D gene (6 bases). Trimming stripped 0 bases from V and 8 bases from J, with 14 bases between. Germline CDR1 and CDR2: SGHKS and YYEKEE (reference sequence). The CDR3 totals 14 residues. The CDR3 DNA follows: TGTGCCAGCAGCTTGGCCAGGGGAGTGGGGGGCTACACCTTC. It is translated as CASSLARGVGGYTF.

The chain carries TRBV2 and TRBJ2-3, with 7 bases matching TRBD1. Per the germline V gene, CDR1 is SNHLY and CDR2 is FYNNEI. The CDR3 length is 13 residues. Losses at the gene ends were 8 bases for V and 1 base for J; bases not matched to a gene: 3. CDR3 nucleotides: TGTGCCAGCGGGACAGAACGCACAGATACGCAGTATTTT. This encodes CASGTERTDTQYF.

The chain combines TRBV30 with TRBJ1-3; 8 nucleotides agree with TRBD1. This CDR3 comprises 15 residues. The germline CDR1 and CDR2 sequences are GTSNPN and SVGIG (reference sequence). V dropped 3 bases and J dropped 0; count of bases not matched to a gene: 4. The CDR3, as DNA: TGTGCCTGGAGGGACAGGGTTGTCTCTGGAAACACCATATATTTT. Translation: CAWRDRVVSGNTIYF.

The chain uses TRBV18 and TRBJ1-4; 7 bases align to TRBD1. There are 15 residues in the CDR3. V was pared by 3 bases and J by 6 bases, with 7 bases of the junction left unmatched. Germline lookup yields CDR1 KGHSH and CDR2 LQKENI. CDR3 DNA: TGTGCCAGCTCACCTCCGATAACAGGGGATGAAAAACTGTTTTTT. The encoded protein is CASSPPITGDEKLFF.

This CDR3 is CASSRDRGSYGYTF. The CDR3 DNA follows: TGTGCCAGCAGCCGGGACAGGGGTAGCTATGGCTACACCTTC. This chain uses TRBV5-6 with TRBJ1-2; 10 bases agree with TRBD1. The junction had 4 bases not matched to a gene; V was cut back by 4 bases and J by 4 bases. The CDR3 runs to 14 residues. Germline loops: CDR1 SGHDT, CDR2 YYEEEE.

This clone was seen a handful of times. The chain is built from TRBV9 and TRBJ1-1; D ambiguous. Trimming took off 0 bases at V and 5 bases at J, with 11 bases between the two ends. CDR3 length: 14 amino acids. The germline CDR1 and CDR2 sequences are SGDLS and YYNGEE. CDR3 in amino acids: CASSVGYERTEAFF. The CDR3 coding sequence is TGTGCCAGCAGCGTAGGCTACGAACGGACTGAAGCTTTCTTT.

This rearrangement joins TRBV7-9 to TRBJ2-7; the match to TRBD1 covers 7 bases. Trimming removed 7 bases from V and 7 bases from J; junction bases left unmatched: 13. The CDR3 has 14 amino acids. Germline V gene data show CDR1 as SEHNR and CDR2 as FQNEAQ (reference sequence). The CDR3 protein is CASTAGTDAREQYF. CDR3 nucleotide sequence: TGTGCCAGCACCGCCGGGACAGACGCTAGAGAGCAGTACTTC.

The chain combines TRBV13 with TRBJ1-2; TRBD1 is a possible D gene (5 bases). The germline CDR1 and CDR2 sequences are PRHDT and FYEKMQ (reference sequence). The CDR3 covers 17 residues. V was clipped by 0 bases and J by 1 base, with 15 bases between them. CDR3 DNA: TGTGCCAGCAGCTTAGGGGGGCTAAGCAATTTTAACTATGGCTACACCTTC. This sequence encodes CASSLGGLSNFNYGYTF. Based on the CDR3 plus reference TRBV13 and TRBJ1-2, the full variable domain is AAGVIQSPRHLIKEKRETATLKCYPIPRHDTVYWYQQGPGQDPQFLISFYEKMQSDKGSIPDRFSAQQFSDYHSELNMSSLELGDSALYFCASSLGGLSNFNYGYTFGSGTRLTVV.

This clone was seen ten or more times. The V call is TRBV6-5, the J call TRBJ2-7, with 7 bases that match TRBD1. The germline CDR1 and CDR2 sequences are MNHEY and SVGAGI. V was pared by 4 bases and J by 4 bases, with 7 bases of the junction left unmatched. CDR3 size: 14 residues. CDR3 in DNA: TGTGCCAGCAGTTCATTCCAGGGGGAGTACGAGCAGTACTTC. It encodes CASSSFQGEYEQYF.

This rearrangement joins TRBV6-5 to TRBJ2-4, with a tentative D call TRBD2 (5 bases). Per germline, CDR1 MNHEY and CDR2 SVGAGI. Trimming removed 2 bases from V and 5 bases from J, with 16 bases in between. The CDR3 covers 16 residues. This CDR3 reads CASSYNGGSSQNIQYF. CDR3 bases: TGTGCCAGCAGTTACAACGGCGGGTCAAGCCAAAACATTCAGTACTTC.

The CDR3 DNA sequence: TGCGCCAGCAGCCAATCAGGGTCAGGAAACACCATATATTTT. Translated: CASSQSGSGNTIYF. The chain is built from TRBV4-1 and TRBJ1-3; tentative D call: TRBD1 (5 bases). The V end was cut by 2 bases, the J end by 4 bases, with 9 bases between. CDR1 MGHRA and CDR2 YSYEKL come from the germline V gene. There are 14 residues in the CDR3.